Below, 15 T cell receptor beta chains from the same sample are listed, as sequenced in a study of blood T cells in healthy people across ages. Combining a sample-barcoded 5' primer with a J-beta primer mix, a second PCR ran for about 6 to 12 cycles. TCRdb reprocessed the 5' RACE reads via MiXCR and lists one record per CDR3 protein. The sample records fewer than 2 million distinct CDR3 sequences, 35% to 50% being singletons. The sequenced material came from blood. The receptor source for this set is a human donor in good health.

The CDR3 DNA follows: TGTGCCAGCAGCAAAGTGGAGGACAGGGGACAGCCCCAGCATTTT. This codes for CASSKVEDRGQPQHF. The chain joins TRBV21-1 to TRBJ1-5; the table's TRBD1 call for D was not verified on the DNA. TRBV21-1 is a recognized pseudogene. The CDR3 runs 15 residues.

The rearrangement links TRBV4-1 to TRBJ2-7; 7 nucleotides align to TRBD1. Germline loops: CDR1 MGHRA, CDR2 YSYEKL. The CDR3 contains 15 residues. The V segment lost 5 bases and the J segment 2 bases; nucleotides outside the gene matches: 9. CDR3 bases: TGCGCCAGCAGCTTACAGGGGAGTCGGCCCTACGAGCAGTACTTC. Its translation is CASSLQGSRPYEQYF.

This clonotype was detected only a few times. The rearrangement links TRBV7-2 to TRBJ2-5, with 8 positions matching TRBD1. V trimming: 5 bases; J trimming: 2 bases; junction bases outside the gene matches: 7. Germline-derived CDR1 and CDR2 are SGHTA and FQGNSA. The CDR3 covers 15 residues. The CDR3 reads CASSQGATDQETQYF. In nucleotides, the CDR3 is TGTGCCAGCAGCCAGGGGGCCACCGATCAAGAGACCCAGTACTTC.

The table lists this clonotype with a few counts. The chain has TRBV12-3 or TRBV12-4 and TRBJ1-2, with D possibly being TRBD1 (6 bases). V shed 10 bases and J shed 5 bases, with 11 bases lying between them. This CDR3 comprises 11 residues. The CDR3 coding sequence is TGTGCCACTAGAGGGGGGTATGGCTACACCTTC. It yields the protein CATRGGYGYTF.

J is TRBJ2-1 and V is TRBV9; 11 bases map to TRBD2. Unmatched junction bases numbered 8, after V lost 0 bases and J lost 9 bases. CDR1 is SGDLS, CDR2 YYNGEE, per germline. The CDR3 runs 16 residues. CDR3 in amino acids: CASSVADSGGASEQFF. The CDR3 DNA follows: TGTGCCAGCAGCGTAGCGGATAGCGGGGGGGCCAGTGAGCAGTTCTTC.

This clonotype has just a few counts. CDR3 bases: TGCAGTGCTACGGGACCTAAGATGGGCTATGGCTACACCTTC. Its protein is CSATGPKMGYGYTF. V usage is TRBV20-1 and J usage is TRBJ1-2, with a tentative D call TRBD1 (5 bases). Germline-derived CDR1 and CDR2 are DFQATT and SNEGSKA (reference sequence). The ends were cut back, 4 bases at V and 4 bases at J, with 16 bases in the middle. The length of the CDR3 is 14 residues.

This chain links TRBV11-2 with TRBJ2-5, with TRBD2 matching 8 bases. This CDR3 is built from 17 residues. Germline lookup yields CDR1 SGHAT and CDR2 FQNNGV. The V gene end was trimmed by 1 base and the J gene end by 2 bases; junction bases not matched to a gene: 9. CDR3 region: CASSLVGGGQGQETQYF. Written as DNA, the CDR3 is TGTGCCAGCAGCTTAGTCGGGGGGGGGCAGGGACAAGAGACCCAGTACTTC.

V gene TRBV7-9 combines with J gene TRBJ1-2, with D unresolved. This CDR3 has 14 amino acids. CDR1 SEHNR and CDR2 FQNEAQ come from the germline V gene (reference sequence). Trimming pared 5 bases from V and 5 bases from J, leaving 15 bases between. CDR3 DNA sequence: TGTGCCAGCAGCCCCAGGTCCCACAGTTATGGCTACACCTTC. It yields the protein CASSPRSHSYGYTF.

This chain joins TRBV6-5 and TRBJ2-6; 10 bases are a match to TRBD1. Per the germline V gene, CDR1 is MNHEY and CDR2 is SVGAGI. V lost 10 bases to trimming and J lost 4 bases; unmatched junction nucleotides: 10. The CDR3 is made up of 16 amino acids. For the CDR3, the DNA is TGTGCCAACAGGGGGGGGACAGGGGCAGGGGCCAACGTCCTGACTTTC. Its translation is CANRGGTGAGANVLTF.

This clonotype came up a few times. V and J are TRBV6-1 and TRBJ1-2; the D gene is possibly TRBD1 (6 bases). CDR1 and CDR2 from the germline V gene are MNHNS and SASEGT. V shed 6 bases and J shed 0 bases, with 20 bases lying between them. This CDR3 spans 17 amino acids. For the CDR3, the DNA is TGTGCCAGCAGCTCCCTACAGGGCCCTTTGACTAACTATGGCTACACCTTC. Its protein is CASSSLQGPLTNYGYTF.

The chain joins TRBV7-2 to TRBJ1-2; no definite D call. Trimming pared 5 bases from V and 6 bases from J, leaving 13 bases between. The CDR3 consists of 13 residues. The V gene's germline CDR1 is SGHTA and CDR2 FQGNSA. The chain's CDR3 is CASSIETLHGYTF. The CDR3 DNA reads TGTGCCAGCAGCATAGAGACATTGCATGGCTACACCTTC.

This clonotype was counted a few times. CDR3 DNA: TGCAGCGAGACAGGGGCCATGAACACTGAAGCTTTCTTT. It yields the protein CSETGAMNTEAFF. This chain joins TRBV29-1 and TRBJ1-1, with TRBD1 identical over 8 bases. The CDR3 covers 13 residues. CDR1 is SQVTM and CDR2 is ANQGSEA in the germline V gene. The J segment lost 0 bases and the V segment lost 7 bases, leaving 4 bases of the junction unmatched.

The CDR3 is CAISGGLAADTQYF. CDR3 bases: TGTGCCATCAGTGGGGGACTAGCTGCAGATACGCAGTATTTT. The chain employs TRBV10-3 and TRBJ2-3, with 9 positions matching TRBD2. CDR3 length: 14 amino acids. Germline V gene data show CDR1 as ENHRY and CDR2 as SYGVKD. Trimming cost V 4 bases and J 4 bases; bases outside gene matches: 3.

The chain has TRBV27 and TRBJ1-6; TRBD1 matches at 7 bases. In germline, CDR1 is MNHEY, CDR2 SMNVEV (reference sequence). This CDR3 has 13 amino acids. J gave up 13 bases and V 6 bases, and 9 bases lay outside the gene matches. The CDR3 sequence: CASSRQGPHPLHF. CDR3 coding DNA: TGTGCCAGCAGCCGACAGGGCCCGCACCCCCTCCACTTT.

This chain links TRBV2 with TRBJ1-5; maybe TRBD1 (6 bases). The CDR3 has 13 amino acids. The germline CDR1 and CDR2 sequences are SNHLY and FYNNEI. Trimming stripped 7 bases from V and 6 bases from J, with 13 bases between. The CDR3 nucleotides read TGTGCCAGCATGATGGGGGGCAGTCAGCCCCAGCATTTT. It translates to CASMMGGSQPQHF.